These T cell receptor beta chains were read from a single sample in a study of human versus mouse CDR3 diversity and MHC coevolution. Here immunoSEQ multiplex PCR was the method, and the copy in TCRdb shows in-frame clones only, minus some. This table has fewer than 100,000 clones, around 93% appearing once. Specimen: naive CD4+ T cells from blood. These receptors all stem from a person aged 30 to 70 in good health. Each CDR3 is given with its conserved first and last residue. Fields, in order: V gene, clone size, D gene, J gene, CDR3 DNA, CDR3 protein. The D gene is left open where the match is weak. Size is omitted from some rows. Given values are once, few, many or a class for expanded clones.

V gene: TRBV6-1
clone size: NA
D gene: TRBD1
J gene: TRBJ1-2
CDR3 DNA: TGTGCCAGCAGTGCTAGGGACAGGAAGATCTATGGCTACACCTTC
CDR3 protein: CASSARDRKIYGYTF

V gene: TRBV2
clone size: NA
D gene: NA
J gene: TRBJ2-7
CDR3 DNA: TGTGCCAGCAAAGGGGAAGGTCGCTCTCCGTACGAGCAGTACTTC
CDR3 protein: CASKGEGRSPYEQYF

V gene: TRBV5-4
clone size: NA
D gene: NA
J gene: TRBJ2-2
CDR3 DNA: TGTGCCAGCAGTCGACAGAACACCGGGGAGCTGTTTTTT
CDR3 protein: CASSRQNTGELFF

V gene: TRBV11-1
clone size: once
D gene: NA
J gene: TRBJ2-7
CDR3 DNA: TGTGCCAGCAGCTTACAGGGGTTAGGGCACTACGAGCAGTACTTC
CDR3 protein: CASSLQGLGHYEQYF

V gene: TRBV11-2
clone size: NA
D gene: NA
J gene: TRBJ2-6
CDR3 DNA: TGTGCCAGCAGCCCAAGACTCTCTGGGGCCAACGTCCTGACTTTC
CDR3 protein: CASSPRLSGANVLTF

V gene: TRBV19
clone size: NA
D gene: TRBD2
J gene: TRBJ2-1
CDR3 DNA: TGTGCCAGTAGTATATCCGCGGGAGTGTCGAATGAGCAGTTCTTC
CDR3 protein: CASSISAGVSNEQFF

V gene: TRBV11-3
clone size: NA
D gene: NA
J gene: TRBJ1-1
CDR3 DNA: TGTGCCAGCAGCTTAGGGGGACTGAGTAACACTGAAGCTTTCTTT
CDR3 protein: CASSLGGLSNTEAFF

V gene: TRBV28
clone size: NA
D gene: NA
J gene: TRBJ1-1
CDR3 DNA: TGTGCCAGCAGAACAGCCCTGAACACTGAAGCTTTCTTT
CDR3 protein: CASRTALNTEAFF

V gene: TRBV19
clone size: once
D gene: NA
J gene: TRBJ1-6
CDR3 DNA: TGTGCCTCACTGAGCTCCTATAATTCACCCCTCCACTTT
CDR3 protein: CASLSSYNSPLHF

V gene: TRBV9
clone size: NA
D gene: NA
J gene: TRBJ2-1
CDR3 DNA: TGTGCCAGCAGCCTCCCGCCGGCCAACGGGGGCAATGAGCAGTTCTTC
CDR3 protein: CASSLPPANGGNEQFF

V gene: TRBV18
clone size: NA
D gene: NA
J gene: TRBJ1-4
CDR3 DNA: TGTGCCAGCTCACCCCCGAATGAAAAACTGTTTTTT
CDR3 protein: CASSPPNEKLFF

V gene: TRBV5-8
clone size: NA
D gene: NA
J gene: TRBJ1-2
CDR3 DNA: TGTGCCAGCAGCTTGACAGTTAACTATGGCTACACCTTC
CDR3 protein: CASSLTVNYGYTF

V gene: TRBV29-1
clone size: NA
D gene: TRBD1
J gene: TRBJ2-3
CDR3 DNA: TGCAGCGTTGACTCAGGACAGGGGAATACGCAGTATTTT
CDR3 protein: CSVDSGQGNTQYF

V gene: TRBV6-5
clone size: NA
D gene: TRBD1
J gene: TRBJ2-7
CDR3 DNA: TGTGCCAGCAGTGGGACAGGGGGCGCATACGAGCAGTACTTC
CDR3 protein: CASSGTGGAYEQYF

V gene: TRBV4-2
clone size: once
D gene: TRBD1
J gene: TRBJ2-6
CDR3 DNA: TGTGCCAGCAGCCACGGGACAGGGATTGATGGGGCCAACGTCCTGACTTTC
CDR3 protein: CASSHGTGIDGANVLTF

V gene: TRBV6-5
clone size: NA
D gene: NA
J gene: TRBJ2-3
CDR3 DNA: TGTGCCAGCAGTTACTCGAGAGGGGGAACAGATACGCAGTATTTT
CDR3 protein: CASSYSRGGTDTQYF

V gene: TRBV7-9
clone size: NA
D gene: NA
J gene: TRBJ1-1
CDR3 DNA: TGTGCCAGCAGCTTAACAGGGGAAGCTTTCTTT
CDR3 protein: CASSLTGEAFF

V gene: TRBV11-2
clone size: NA
D gene: TRBD1
J gene: TRBJ2-1
CDR3 DNA: TGTGCCAGCAGATCCGGGACAGGGTTAAACAATGAGCAGTTCTTC
CDR3 protein: CASRSGTGLNNEQFF

V gene: TRBV7-3
clone size: NA
D gene: NA
J gene: TRBJ2-5
CDR3 DNA: TGTGCCAGCAGCTTCGGGGGAACCCAAGAGACCCAGTACTTC
CDR3 protein: CASSFGGTQETQYF

V gene: TRBV7-2
clone size: NA
D gene: NA
J gene: TRBJ2-5
CDR3 DNA: TGTGCCAGCAGCTTAAATCAGGGGCAAGAGACCCAGTACTTC
CDR3 protein: CASSLNQGQETQYF

V gene: TRBV15
clone size: once
D gene: NA
J gene: TRBJ1-5
CDR3 DNA: TGTGCCACCACGGGAGAGGGCGATCAGCCCCAGCATTTT
CDR3 protein: CATTGEGDQPQHF

V gene: TRBV11-2
clone size: once
D gene: TRBD1
J gene: TRBJ1-6
CDR3 DNA: TGTGCCAGCAGCTTATCGGCAGGGGGCAACAATTCACCCCTCCACTTT
CDR3 protein: CASSLSAGGNNSPLHF

V gene: TRBV5-1
clone size: NA
D gene: NA
J gene: TRBJ2-7
CDR3 DNA: TGCGCCAGCAGCTTGGGAGCCTACGAGCAGTACTTC
CDR3 protein: CASSLGAYEQYF

V gene: TRBV27
clone size: NA
D gene: TRBD2
J gene: TRBJ2-7
CDR3 DNA: TGTGCCAGCAGTTTAGAGCGGGGGGGCTACGAGCAGTACTTC
CDR3 protein: CASSLERGGYEQYF

V gene: TRBV7-2
clone size: NA
D gene: NA
J gene: TRBJ2-7
CDR3 DNA: TGTGCCAGCAGCAACCCGGGACTCCCTTACGAGCAGTACTTC
CDR3 protein: CASSNPGLPYEQYF